This TCR beta chain was recovered during a study of response to subunit inactivated influenza vaccine. The study's findings and limits: Authors suggested each seasonal influenza vaccination recruits few new T cells.

Trimming cost V 0 bases and J 7 bases, with 10 bases left between them. CDR1 and CDR2 from the germline V gene are MGHRA and YSYEKL. CDR3 size: 14 residues. TCRdb re-derived calls from the RT-PCR reads in MiXCR, one entry per CDR3 protein. The top ten hold approximately 10% of the sample, which has over 150,000 distinct CDR3 sequences, 7.5% to 10% seen once. Only a few counts were recorded for this clonotype. Its antigen is not known. Source: non-naive T cells sorted from PBMCs, taken on the day of vaccination. This sequence was found in a man over 45 who received an inactivated influenza vaccine. The rearrangement uses TRBV4-1 and TRBJ2-1, with a weak D call TRBD1 (6 bases). DNA of the CDR3: TGCGCCAGCAGCCAAGATCGAAGGGGGAATGAGCAGTTCTTC. Translation gives CASSQDRRGNEQFF.